The clone carrying this T cell receptor beta chain was seen a few times. These data belong to a study of shared T cell receptors in the human thymus. Only in-frame clones appear in the TCRdb table, and some are missing; sequencing was by immunoSEQ multiplex PCR. The table includes around 730,000 clones, approximately 83% detected once. Germline V gene sequence: CDR1 MNHEY, CDR2 SMNVEV (reference sequence). This CDR3 has 15 residues. Trimming removed 7 bases from V and 1 base from J; junction bases left unmatched: 6. The sample was also reused in another study, on human thymus T cells. That study reports: Corrective surgery for congenital heart defects was being performed on the healthy Finnish infants who were the donors. Resections that were taken during corrective heart surgery supplied the thymus tissue. The authors found apparently biased V and J gene usage in thymic and blood repertoires. Related research found strongly overlapping thymic repertoires in unrelated individuals.

This receptor was taken from a girl under three years old with a congenital heart defect. The chain has TRBV27 and TRBJ1-1; 10 nucleotides align to TRBD1. The sample consisted of thymocytes. Here the CDR3 reads CASKRTGGGNTEAFF. In nucleotides, the CDR3 is TGTGCCAGCAAAAGGACAGGGGGAGGGAACACTGAAGCTTTCTTT.